A single sample is the source of the 21 T cell receptor beta chains below, sequenced in a study of beta chain features in type 1 diabetes. Every isolated RNA sample was fully reverse transcribed, so sequencing captured expressed TCRB transcripts. Measured with immunoSEQ multiplex PCR; TCRdb has only the in-frame clones, and not every one. The sample holds 37,000 or so clones, 45% to 50% seen once. The sequenced sample consisted of central memory CD4+ T cells from blood. Source of these receptors: a woman between 18 and 29 years old in good health.

V and J are TRBV30 and TRBJ2-5; 10 bases map to TRBD1. The CDR3 runs to 14 residues. V lost 5 bases and J lost 5; bases outside the gene matches: 8. In germline, CDR1 is GTSNPN, CDR2 SVGIG (reference sequence). CDR3 nucleotides: TGTGCCTGGGGAACGGGACAGGGGTCGGAGACCCAGTACTTC. This encodes CAWGTGQGSETQYF.

A single count supports this clone. CDR3: CASSPGGGRPQHF. As DNA, the CDR3 is TGTGCCAGCAGCCCCGGGGGGGGGCGGCCCCAGCATTTT. The chain carries TRBV5-4 and TRBJ1-5; maybe TRBD1 (6 bases). CDR3 length: 13 residues. Trimming cost V 4 bases and J 9 bases, with 14 bases left between them. The germline gives CDR1 SGHNT, CDR2 YYREEE (reference sequence).

The J gene is TRBJ2-6, the V gene TRBV11-2; 8 bases are a match to TRBD1. In germline, CDR1 is SGHAT, CDR2 FQNNGV. V was clipped by 5 bases and J by 0 bases; unmatched bases: 9. The CDR3 is 18 residues long. The CDR3 reads CASSDLRDRHSGANVLTF. CDR3 DNA sequence: TGTGCCAGCAGCGACTTACGGGACAGGCACTCTGGGGCCAACGTCCTGACTTTC.

This clone was seen more than once but under ten times. The V call is TRBV19, the J call TRBJ1-5; TRBD1 matches 8 bases. Germline loops: CDR1 LNHDA, CDR2 SQIVND (reference sequence). This CDR3 spans 17 amino acids. V lost 10 bases and J lost 2; bases outside the gene matches: 16. The CDR3 nucleotides are TGTGCCACCTCAGGACAGGGAGGCTCCCGGGGCAATCAGCCCCAGCATTTT. Translation: CATSGQGGSRGNQPQHF.

A few counts support this clone. CDR3 loop: CSVFRQGPGTEAFF. The CDR3 DNA reads TGCAGCGTTTTTCGACAGGGGCCGGGCACTGAAGCTTTCTTT. The chain links TRBV29-1 to TRBJ1-1, with 8 nucleotides matching TRBD1. Germline V gives CDR1 SQVTM, CDR2 ANQGSEA. The CDR3 contains 14 residues. Losses at the gene ends were 5 bases for V and 4 bases for J; bases not matched to a gene: 9.

This clone was seen a handful of times. This chain uses TRBV5-1 with TRBJ2-5, with 7 nucleotides matching TRBD1. This CDR3 has 15 residues. V lost 0 bases, J lost 1 base, and 3 bases stayed unmatched. Germline CDR1 is SGHRS and CDR2 is YFSETQ. The CDR3 region is CASSLGQGAQETQYF. The CDR3 region has the DNA TGCGCCAGCAGCTTGGGACAGGGAGCCCAAGAGACCCAGTACTTC.

The V gene is TRBV30, the J gene TRBJ2-4, with TRBD2 identical over 8 bases. After removal of 3 bases from V and 5 bases from J, the junction contained 0 bases not matched to a gene. CDR3 length: 12 amino acids. Germline V gene data show CDR1 as GTSNPN and CDR2 as SVGIG (reference sequence). CDR3: CAWSGGENIQYF. The CDR3 nucleotides read TGTGCCTGGAGCGGGGGGGAAAACATTCAGTACTTC.

The rearrangement uses TRBV20-1 and TRBJ2-3, with a tentative D call TRBD2 (5 bases). CDR3 size: 11 residues. Germline V gene sequence: CDR1 DFQATT, CDR2 SNEGSKA (reference sequence). Trimming took off 5 bases at V and 2 bases at J, with 5 bases between the two ends. The CDR3 DNA is TGCAGTGCTGGACTCACAGATACGCAGTATTTT. Protein: CSAGLTDTQYF.

The chain combines TRBV5-6 with TRBJ2-1; 10 positions agree with TRBD2. The germline V gene has CDR1 SGHDT and CDR2 YYEEEE. With V trimmed by 1 base and J by 2 bases, 0 bases remained unmatched. CDR3 length: 15 amino acids. CDR3 sequence (DNA): TGTGCCAGCAGCTTGCTAGCGGGGGCCTACAATGAGCAGTTCTTC. This encodes CASSLLAGAYNEQFF.

This clone was counted between two and nine times. This sequence joins TRBV29-1 and TRBJ1-5; tentatively, D is TRBD1 (6 bases). V lost 6 bases and J 4 bases, leaving 13 bases between the germline ends. The CDR3 loop spans 13 amino acids. CDR1 is SQVTM, CDR2 ANQGSEA, per germline. CDR3 sequence: CSVRDNHNQPQHF. The CDR3 region has the DNA TGCAGCGTCCGGGACAACCATAATCAGCCCCAGCATTTT. Full variable domain (rest looked up from reference TRBV29-1 and TRBJ1-5): SAVISQKPSRDICQRGTSLTIQCQVDSQVTMMFWYRQQPGQSLTLIATANQGSEATYESGFVIDKFPISRPNLTFSTLTVSNMSPEDSSIYLCSVRDNHNQPQHFGDGTRLSIL.

V gene TRBV6-1 combines with J gene TRBJ1-2; tentative D call: TRBD1 (6 bases). CDR1 MNHNS and CDR2 SASEGT come from the germline V gene. The length of the CDR3 is 15 residues. The ends were cut back, 3 bases at V and 2 bases at J, with 13 bases in the middle. The CDR3 loop reads CASSDPPTGNYGYTF. The CDR3 DNA is TGTGCCAGCAGTGATCCCCCAACAGGGAACTATGGCTACACCTTC.

This clone was detected only a few times. This chain links TRBV10-3 with TRBJ1-5, with 7 bases matching TRBD1. There are 16 residues in the CDR3. V was clipped by 2 bases and J by 5 bases; unmatched bases: 9. Germline loops: CDR1 ENHRY, CDR2 SYGVKD. The CDR3 region has the DNA TGTGCCATCAGTGAGAGGGAAGGGGGCAAGGATCAGCCCCAGCATTTT. Translated: CAISEREGGKDQPQHF.

Note on this clone: Relative to the germline gene, one junction end is altered; a read error may explain this. The chain couples TRBV11-2 to TRBJ2-3; TRBD1 might be the D (6 bases). Germline V gene sequence: CDR1 SGHAT, CDR2 FQNNGV. The CDR3 spans 17 residues. In nucleotides, the CDR3 is TGTGCCAGCAGCACCTATCCCGGGACACAGTACACAGATATGCAGTATTTT. Its protein is CASSTYPGTQYTDMQYF. The entire variable domain, with the rest obtained from reference TRBV11-2 and TRBJ2-3, is as follows: EAGVAQSPRYKIIEKRQSVAFWCNPISGHATLYWYQQILGQGPKLLIQFQNNGVVDDSQLPKDRFSAERLKGVDSTLKIQPAKLEDSAVYLCASSTYPGTQYTDMQYFGPGTRLTVL.

The rearrangement joins TRBV6-6 to TRBJ2-7, with 11 bases fitting TRBD1. The CDR3 covers 15 residues. Germline V gene data show CDR1 as MNHNY and CDR2 as SVGAGI (reference sequence). V shed 6 bases and J 3 bases; nucleotides not matched to a gene: 7. The CDR3 loop is CASRSDRGLHYEQYF. The DNA for the CDR3 is TGTGCCAGCAGGTCGGACAGGGGGCTCCACTACGAGCAGTACTTC.

This chain uses TRBV6-1 with TRBJ2-2; D not resolved. Per germline, CDR1 MNHNS and CDR2 SASEGT. Between the trimmed V and J ends, which lost 4 bases and 7 bases, there was a span of 10 bases. This CDR3 is built from 13 residues. This CDR3 is CASSVVFSGELFF. The CDR3 coding sequence is TGTGCCAGCAGTGTAGTTTTTAGCGGGGAGCTGTTTTTT.

The chain employs TRBV9 and TRBJ2-2; 9 bases match TRBD2. Germline CDR1 SGDLS, CDR2 YYNGEE. The CDR3 length is 16 residues. The junction had 9 bases not matched to a gene; V was cut back by 4 bases and J by 5 bases. CDR3 region: CASSFNSGGVTGELFF. The CDR3 coding sequence is TGTGCCAGCAGCTTCAATAGCGGGGGAGTAACCGGGGAGCTGTTTTTT.

This clone was recorded a few times. The chain joins TRBV5-1 to TRBJ2-7, with D unresolved. Germline V lookup: CDR1 SGHRS, CDR2 YFSETQ. This CDR3 has 17 residues. V lost 0 bases and J 0 bases, leaving 16 bases between the germline ends. Here the CDR3 DNA reads TGCGCCAGCAGCTTGGCTTCTTTGGGCAGAAACTCCTACGAGCAGTACTTC. This codes for CASSLASLGRNSYEQYF.

The chain combines TRBV11-2 with TRBJ2-2; D is perhaps TRBD2 (6 bases). Germline CDR1 is SGHAT and CDR2 is FQNNGV. This CDR3 has 15 amino acids. V lost 5 bases and J lost 7, with 17 bases in between. The CDR3 sequence is CASSRLGGEGGELFF. In DNA form, the CDR3 reads TGTGCCAGCAGCCGCCTCGGAGGGGAAGGCGGGGAGCTGTTTTTT.

This clone occurred a few times. The rearrangement joins TRBV7-2 to TRBJ1-6, with D unresolved. V was cut by 0 bases and J by 0 bases, with 9 bases left in between. The CDR3 has 17 amino acids. Germline-derived CDR1 and CDR2 are SGHTA and FQGNSA. Here the CDR3 DNA reads TGTGCCAGCAGCTTAGCTAGGAGGAGCTCCTATAATTCACCCCTCCACTTT. This encodes CASSLARRSSYNSPLHF.

This clone was observed a handful of times. This chain links TRBV28 with TRBJ1-5, with no clear D. CDR1 is MDHEN and CDR2 is SYDVKM in the germline V gene. The CDR3 has 14 residues. Between the trimmed V and J ends, which lost 6 bases and 2 bases, there was a span of 11 bases. CDR3 loop: CASRAPRGNQPQHF. DNA for the CDR3: TGTGCCAGCAGGGCCCCACGGGGCAATCAGCCCCAGCATTTT.

This clone was counted a few times. This chain connects TRBV2 to TRBJ2-3; 9 bases are a match to TRBD2. Looked up from germline, CDR1 is SNHLY and CDR2 is FYNNEI. The CDR3 covers 15 residues. Unmatched junction bases numbered 11, after V lost 7 bases and J lost 6 bases. Here the CDR3 DNA reads TGTGCCAGCAAAAAAGATCGGCTAGCGGGGGATACGCAGTATTTT. As protein: CASKKDRLAGDTQYF. Variable domain in full (rest from reference TRBV2 and TRBJ2-3): EPEVTQTPSHQVTQMGQEVILRCVPISNHLYFYWYRQILGQKVEFLVSFYNNEISEKSEIFDDQFSVERPDGSNFTLKIRSTKLEDSAMYFCASKKDRLAGDTQYFGPGTRLTVL.